This entry features one T cell receptor (beta chain) sequence. This sample is part of a study of blood T cell repertoires in COVID-19. Across the study: Sources were T cells, B-cell-depleted T cells, or PBMCs; the material itself was cDNA or gDNA.

Libraries were prepared by immunoSEQ multiplex PCR; TCRdb keeps only in-frame clonotypes and omits some of them. The profile shows 250,000 or so clones, roughly 88% of them singletons. The CDR3 extends over 14 amino acids. The germline gives CDR1 SGDLS, CDR2 YYNGEE. Between the trimmed V and J ends, which lost 5 bases and 4 bases, there was a span of 15 bases. Participants' own reports of clinical history determined their cohort assignment. Each exposed participant met a COVID-19 case in the 2 weeks preceding study entry. The source material was PBMCs or T cells enriched from blood (not recorded which). This chain links TRBV9 with TRBJ1-1; D not resolved. The receptor was isolated from a woman in her 30s who had been exposed to COVID-19. The CDR3 coding sequence is TGTGCCAGCAGTGATGAACCTGGGAGCACTGAAGCTTTCTTT. This codes for CASSDEPGSTEAFF. Drawing the rest from reference TRBV9 and TRBJ1-1, the complete variable domain is DSGVTQTPKHLITATGQRVTLRCSPRSGDLSVYWYQQSLDQGLQFLIQYYNGEERAKGNILERFSAQQFPDLHSELNLSSLELGDSALYFCASSDEPGSTEAFFGQGTRLTVV.